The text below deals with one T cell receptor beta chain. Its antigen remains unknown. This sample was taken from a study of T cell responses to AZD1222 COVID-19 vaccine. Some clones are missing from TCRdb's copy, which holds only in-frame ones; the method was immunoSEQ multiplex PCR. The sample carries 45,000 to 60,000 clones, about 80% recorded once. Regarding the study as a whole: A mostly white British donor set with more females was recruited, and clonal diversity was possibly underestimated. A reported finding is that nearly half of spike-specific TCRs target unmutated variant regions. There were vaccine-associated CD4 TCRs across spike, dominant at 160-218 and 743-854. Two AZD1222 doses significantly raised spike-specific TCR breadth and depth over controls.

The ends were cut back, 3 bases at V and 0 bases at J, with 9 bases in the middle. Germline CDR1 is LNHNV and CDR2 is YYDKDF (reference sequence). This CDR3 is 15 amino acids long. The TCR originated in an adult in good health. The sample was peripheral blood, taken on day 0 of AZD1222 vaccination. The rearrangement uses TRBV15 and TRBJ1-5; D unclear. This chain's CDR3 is CATSSQRYSNQPQHF. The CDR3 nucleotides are TGTGCCACCAGCAGCCAGAGGTATAGCAATCAGCCCCAGCATTTT.